Below are 27 T cell receptor beta chains sequenced from a single sample in a study of vaccination and CD4 T cells after COVID-19. No antigen has been assigned to these receptors. Cultured CD4+ T cell DNA underwent sequencing with the Oncomine TCR Beta short-read assay. TCRdb fed the PCR reads into MiXCR, producing one record per CDR3 protein. The table records some 21,000 distinct CDR3 sequences, roughly two fifths of them present only once. The treatment was: roughly 10-day PBMC culture with coronavirus spike peptide pools or control peptides (ViraFEST assay). Here the sequenced sample was CD4+ T cells from blood, cultured in vitro, taken before SARS-CoV-2 vaccination. These receptors came from a human donor who received a COVID-19 vaccine.

This rearrangement joins TRBV24-1 to TRBJ2-3, with 9 bases fitting TRBD1. The junction had 9 bases not matched to a gene; V was cut back by 4 bases and J by 2 bases. CDR3 length: 17 residues. The germline V gene has CDR1 KGHDR and CDR2 SFDVKD. CDR3 DNA sequence: TGTGCCACCAGTGACCCGACTGGGGACAGGGCCACAGATACGCAGTATTTT. Its translation: CATSDPTGDRATDTQYF.

The chain uses TRBV2 and TRBJ2-7; D not certain. The V gene lost 7 bases and the J gene lost 5 bases, with 15 bases spanning the gap. CDR3 size: 13 residues. The germline V gene has CDR1 SNHLY and CDR2 FYNNEI. The chain's CDR3 is CASKQDAFDEQYF. In DNA form, the CDR3 reads TGTGCCAGCAAGCAGGATGCCTTCGACGAGCAGTACTTC.

J is TRBJ2-3 and V is TRBV18; D unclear. Germline loops: CDR1 KGHSH, CDR2 LQKENI. The CDR3 sequence is 14 residues long. The V end was cut by 3 bases, the J end by 1 base, with 8 bases between. Here the CDR3 reads CASSPGRGTDTQYF. DNA for the CDR3: TGTGCCAGCTCACCCGGACGGGGCACAGATACGCAGTATTTT.

This chain connects TRBV19 to TRBJ2-7; D not resolved. Germline V gene lookup returns CDR1 LNHDA and CDR2 SQIVND (reference sequence). Trimming removed 5 bases from V and 0 bases from J, with 20 bases in between. The CDR3 runs 17 residues. CDR3 bases: TGTGCCAGTAGTGGCATCCTCCCGACCGGAAACTCCTACGAGCAGTACTTC. Translation gives CASSGILPTGNSYEQYF.

The V call is TRBV7-9, the J call TRBJ1-4; D is unclear. V was shortened by 5 bases and J by 5 bases, with 12 bases between the two germline ends. This CDR3 has 14 residues. Per the germline V gene, CDR1 is SEHNR and CDR2 is FQNEAQ (reference sequence). This CDR3 is CASSPLQPNEKLFF. CDR3 DNA: TGTGCCAGCAGCCCTTTACAGCCGAATGAAAAACTGTTTTTT.

This chain connects TRBV20-1 to TRBJ1-1; no clear D. The CDR3 sequence is 14 residues long. With 1 base removed from V and 0 bases from J, the gap between germline ends came to 9 bases. Germline CDR1 DFQATT, CDR2 SNEGSKA (reference sequence). The CDR3 nucleotides are TGCAGTGCTAGAGTAGGGAACATGAACACTGAAGCTTTCTTT. The encoded protein is CSARVGNMNTEAFF.

This clonotype came up a few times. The chain uses TRBV20-1 and TRBJ2-7; TRBD1 matches at 9 bases. The CDR3 is 15 residues long. V shed 0 bases and J 6 bases; nucleotides not matched to a gene: 9. Germline-derived CDR1 and CDR2 are DFQATT and SNEGSKA (reference sequence). CDR3 sequence reads: CSARDRLTGGGEQYF. The CDR3 nucleotides read TGCAGTGCTAGAGATCGCCTGACAGGGGGTGGCGAGCAGTACTTC.

Worth noting for this clonotype: A read error may account for a junction end that differs from germline. The chain links TRBV6-5 to TRBJ2-3; the match to TRBD1 covers 7 bases. Looked up from germline, CDR1 is MNHEY and CDR2 is SVGAGI. This CDR3 is 14 amino acids long. The CDR3: CASSYRTGTDTHYF. The DNA of the CDR3 is TGTGCCAGCAGTTACAGGACAGGCACAGATACGCACTATTTT.

V and J are TRBV20-1 and TRBJ2-5, with 8 positions matching TRBD2. The CDR3 spans 14 residues. CDR1 and CDR2 (germline): DFQATT, SNEGSKA (reference sequence). With V trimmed by 0 bases and J by 3 bases, 3 bases remained unmatched. In DNA form, the CDR3 reads TGCAGTGCTAGAGATGCGGGACTAGAAGAGACCCAGTACTTC. It is translated as CSARDAGLEETQYF.

This clonotype was observed a handful of times. The V gene is TRBV5-4, the J gene TRBJ1-6; the D is unclear. Germline V CDR1 and CDR2: SGHNT, YYREEE (reference sequence). Trimming cost V 0 bases and J 4 bases, with 2 bases left between them. CDR3 length: 13 residues. Written as DNA, the CDR3 is TGTGCCAGCAGCTTGGGATATAATTCACCCCTCCACTTT. The encoded protein is CASSLGYNSPLHF.

The genes are TRBV19 and TRBJ1-1; D not resolved. The V gene lost 1 base and the J gene lost 1 base, with 10 bases spanning the gap. Germline CDR1 reads LNHDA; CDR2 reads SQIVND (reference sequence). This CDR3 spans 15 amino acids. This chain's CDR3 is CASSIVFMENTEAFF. DNA for the CDR3: TGTGCCAGTAGTATAGTTTTCATGGAGAACACTGAAGCTTTCTTT.

V gene TRBV25-1 combines with J gene TRBJ2-7; either TRBD1 or TRBD2 may fit D (5 bases each). Deletions cut 3 bases from V and 3 bases from J, with 12 bases between. Germline V gives CDR1 MGHDK, CDR2 SYGVNS. The CDR3 is 14 amino acids. This chain's CDR3 is CASSDPGAFYEQYF. As DNA, the CDR3 is TGTGCCAGCAGTGACCCCGGGGCCTTCTACGAGCAGTACTTC.

This clonotype occurred once. This chain uses TRBV5-4 with TRBJ1-2; TRBD1 agrees at 9 bases. Trimming removed 4 bases from V and 2 bases from J; junction bases left unmatched: 6. The CDR3 spans 15 residues. CDR1 is SGHNT and CDR2 is YYREEE in the germline V gene (reference sequence). The CDR3: CASSTWDRANYGYTF. CDR3 sequence (DNA): TGTGCCAGCAGCACCTGGGACAGGGCGAACTATGGCTACACCTTC.

Only a few counts were recorded for this clonotype. The chain uses TRBV5-4 and TRBJ2-2; 8 positions agree with TRBD1. This CDR3 spans 15 amino acids. V dropped 0 bases and J dropped 3; count of bases not matched to a gene: 1. The germline gives CDR1 SGHNT, CDR2 YYREEE (reference sequence). Here the CDR3 reads CASSLDRGYTGELFF. In DNA, the CDR3 is TGTGCCAGCAGCTTGGACAGGGGGTACACCGGGGAGCTGTTTTTT.

Concerning this clonotype: One end of the junction does not line up with germline, which may come from a read error. The rearrangement joins TRBV7-8 to TRBJ2-3; D might be TRBD1 (5 bases). CDR3 length equals 15 residues. The germline V gene has CDR1 SGHVS and CDR2 FQNEAQ. The CDR3 coding sequence is TGTGCCAGCAGCTTAGTACAGGCGATAGCAGATACGCAGAATTTT. This encodes CASSLVQAIADTQNF.

The chain employs TRBV7-2 and TRBJ2-7; D is perhaps TRBD2 (5 bases). V gave up 5 bases and J gave up 2 bases, with 7 bases separating them. Germline loops: CDR1 SGHTA, CDR2 FQGNSA. The CDR3 loop spans 12 amino acids. The CDR3 sequence is CASSTGTYEQYF. In DNA form, the CDR3 reads TGTGCCAGCAGCACGGGGACCTACGAGCAGTACTTC.

The chain uses TRBV2 and TRBJ2-1; TRBD2 agrees at 8 bases. Germline CDR1 reads SNHLY; CDR2 reads FYNNEI. This CDR3 is 19 amino acids long. The V and J ends lost 0 bases and 3 bases, in that order; junction bases with no gene match: 13. CDR3 residues: CASSEALRRLSGDYNEQFF. The DNA of the CDR3 is TGTGCCAGCAGTGAAGCGCTTCGAAGGCTTAGCGGGGACTACAATGAGCAGTTCTTC.

A few counts support this clonotype. The V call is TRBV9, the J call TRBJ1-2, with 8 nucleotides matching TRBD1. This CDR3 is 15 amino acids long. Germline CDR1 and CDR2: SGDLS and YYNGEE. V lost 0 bases and J lost 5; bases outside the gene matches: 6. The DNA for the CDR3 is TGTGCCAGCAGCGTAGGCCCGGACAGGGCTTATGGCTACACCTTC. The encoded protein is CASSVGPDRAYGYTF.

This clonotype is classed as large. The J gene is TRBJ2-2, the V gene TRBV7-6; 14 positions match TRBD2. The trim removed 5 bases at V and 4 bases at J, leaving 9 bases unmatched. This CDR3 region has 18 residues. Germline V gene data show CDR1 as SGHVS and CDR2 as FNYEAQ. The CDR3 loop reads CASSPKAGLAGGTGELFF. For the CDR3, the DNA is TGTGCCAGCAGCCCAAAGGCTGGACTAGCGGGGGGCACCGGGGAGCTGTTTTTT.

This clonotype was detected only a few times. The rearrangement uses TRBV24-1 and TRBJ2-2, with no clear D. The CDR3 runs 15 residues. Trimming shortened V by 3 bases and J by 2 bases, and 9 bases separated the two germline ends. CDR1 and CDR2 from the germline V gene are KGHDR and SFDVKD. The CDR3 protein is CATSDRTRNTGELFF. As DNA, the CDR3 is TGTGCCACCAGTGATAGGACGCGAAACACCGGGGAGCTGTTTTTT.

The V and J genes are TRBV6-1 and TRBJ2-7; 11 bases are shared with TRBD1. Germline V lookup: CDR1 MNHNS, CDR2 SASEGT. The CDR3 runs to 16 residues. Germline trimming cut 3 bases from V and 3 bases from J; bases unmatched to any gene: 7. CDR3: CASSDASGQGVYEQYF. In DNA, the CDR3 is TGTGCCAGCAGTGATGCCTCGGGACAGGGGGTCTACGAGCAGTACTTC.

This sequence joins TRBV12-5 and TRBJ2-3; D remains unclear. Trimming shortened V by 7 bases and J by 4 bases, and 18 bases separated the two germline ends. This CDR3 is 15 amino acids long. Per the germline V gene, CDR1 is LGHNT and CDR2 is FRNRAP. The CDR3 region has the DNA TGTGCTAGTGCCCTCGAAAGGGCGGATGCAGATACGCAGTATTTT. This codes for CASALERADADTQYF.

This clonotype has a handful of counts. CDR3 region: CASSVPGDTEAFF. CDR3 coding DNA: TGTGCCAGCAGTGTTCCGGGGGACACTGAAGCTTTCTTT. The chain joins TRBV6-1 to TRBJ1-1, with D maybe TRBD1 (5 bases). Deletions cut 4 bases from V and 3 bases from J, with 9 bases between. This CDR3 comprises 13 residues. CDR1 MNHNS and CDR2 SASEGT come from the germline V gene.

The rearrangement joins TRBV3-1 to TRBJ2-3; D remains ambiguous. The CDR3 is 16 residues long. Germline CDR1 LGHDT, CDR2 YNNKEL (reference sequence). V lost 4 bases, J lost 4 bases, and 18 bases lay in between. The CDR3 here is CASSPIGPVSSDTQYF. CDR3 in DNA: TGTGCCAGCAGCCCTATTGGGCCCGTTTCTTCAGATACGCAGTATTTT.

In this sample, this clonotype turned up a few times. The CDR3 region is CASSMSRENSPLHF. The CDR3 nucleotides are TGTGCCAGTAGTATGTCCAGGGAGAATTCACCCCTCCACTTT. This chain joins TRBV19 and TRBJ1-6; possibly TRBD1 for D (5 bases). Between the trimmed V and J ends, which lost 3 bases and 7 bases, there was a span of 10 bases. Germline V gene sequence: CDR1 LNHDA, CDR2 SQIVND (reference sequence). The CDR3 extends over 14 amino acids.

The gene calls are TRBV6-1 and TRBJ1-2; possibly TRBD1 for D (6 bases). Germline V gives CDR1 MNHNS, CDR2 SASEGT. The CDR3 length is 16 residues. Trimming pared 2 bases from V and 4 bases from J, leaving 17 bases between. CDR3 amino acids: CASSEIIGQHIYGYTF. The CDR3 DNA reads as TGTGCCAGCAGTGAAATCATCGGACAGCATATCTATGGCTACACCTTC.

The rearrangement joins TRBV2 to TRBJ2-4, with 11 bases aligning to TRBD2. Germline V lookup: CDR1 SNHLY, CDR2 FYNNEI. The CDR3 extends over 19 amino acids. Losses at the gene ends were 4 bases for V and 0 bases for J; bases not matched to a gene: 11. CDR3 nucleotide sequence: TGTGCCAGCAGTGTTGTAGCGGGGGGGCGGTTGGGAGCCAAAAACATTCAGTACTTC. Translation gives CASSVVAGGRLGAKNIQYF.